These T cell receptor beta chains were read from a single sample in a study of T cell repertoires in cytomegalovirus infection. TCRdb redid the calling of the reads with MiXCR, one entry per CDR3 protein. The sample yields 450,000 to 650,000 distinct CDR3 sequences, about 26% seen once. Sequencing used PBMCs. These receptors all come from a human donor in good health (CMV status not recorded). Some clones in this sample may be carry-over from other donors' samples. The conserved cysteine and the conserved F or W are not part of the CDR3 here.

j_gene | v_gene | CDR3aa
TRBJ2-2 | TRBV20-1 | SAPLTGAGELF
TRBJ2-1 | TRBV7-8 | ASSSATRRLFGEQF
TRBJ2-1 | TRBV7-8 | ASSLGRSREQF
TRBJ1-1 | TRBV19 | ASSKRAGLNAEAS
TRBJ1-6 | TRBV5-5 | ASSLQPGQTYSPLH
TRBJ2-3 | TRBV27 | ASSLLLAGGLNTQY
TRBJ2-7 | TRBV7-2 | ASSLNGRTADEQY
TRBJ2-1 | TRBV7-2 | ASSTRQGRHNEQF
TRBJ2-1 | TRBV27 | ASSTSAGQF
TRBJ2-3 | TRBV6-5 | ASSATSGGTDTQY
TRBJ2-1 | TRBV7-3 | ASSILAGVLGEQF
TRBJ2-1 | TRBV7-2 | ASSLEGTLFDEQF
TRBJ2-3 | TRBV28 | ASSPPRVRTDTQY
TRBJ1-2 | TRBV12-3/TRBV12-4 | ASTRSWDRGDYGYT
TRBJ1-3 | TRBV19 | ASSTRSGTGPGNTIY
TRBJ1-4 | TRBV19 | ASSRGLTEKLF
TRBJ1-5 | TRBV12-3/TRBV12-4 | ASSNRGDYSNQPQH
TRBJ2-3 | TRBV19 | ASIGPLAGEGDTQY
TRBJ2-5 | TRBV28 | ASSSQIDRVHVETQY
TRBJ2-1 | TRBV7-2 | ARGLVRQGAYNEQF
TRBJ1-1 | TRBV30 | AWIRWGGYTEAF
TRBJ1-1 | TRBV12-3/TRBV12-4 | ASSYPRGPLNTEAF
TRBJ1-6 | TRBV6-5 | ASRPGTASSYNSPLH
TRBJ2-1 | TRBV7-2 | ASRGRGAYNEQF
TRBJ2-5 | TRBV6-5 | ASSETSGRVETQY
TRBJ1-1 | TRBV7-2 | ASSFDSGMNTEAF
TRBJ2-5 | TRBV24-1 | ATAGAGETQY
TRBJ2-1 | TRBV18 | ASSPLVAGGSNEQF
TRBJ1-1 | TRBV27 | ASSLSGGAATEAF
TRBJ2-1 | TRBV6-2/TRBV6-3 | ASSYSSNLISGSRRDNEQF
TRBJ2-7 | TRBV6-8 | ASSFLSTSGRYEQY
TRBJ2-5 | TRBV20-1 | SARDLAMRTQY
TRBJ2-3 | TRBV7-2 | ASSMTSGSRWDTQY
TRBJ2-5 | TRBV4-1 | ASSLRDLPQETQY
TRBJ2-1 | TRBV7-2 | ASSWAQGTGSYNEQF
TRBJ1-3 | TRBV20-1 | SAQVMRRDISGNTIY
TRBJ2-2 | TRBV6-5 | ASSSLLNTGELF
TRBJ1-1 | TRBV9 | ASSVGPDPMNTEAF